This passage covers 15 T cell receptor beta chains from one sample sequenced in a study of cytomegalovirus exposure and HLA in healthy donors. This PCR relied on a set of 60 Vbeta primers and 13 Jbeta primers. Only in-frame clones appear in the TCRdb table, and some are missing; sequencing was by immunoSEQ multiplex PCR. The table includes about 190,000 clones, 70% to 90% detected once. Sequenced material: PBMCs. Receptors were obtained from a young woman in good health and CMV-seropositive.

This sequence joins TRBV14 and TRBJ1-1; D is ambiguous. Looked up from germline, CDR1 is SGHDN and CDR2 is FVKESK. V dropped 2 bases and J dropped 0 bases, with 4 bases sitting between them. The CDR3 covers 13 residues. The DNA of the CDR3 is TGTGCCAGCAGCCAAACACTGAACACTGAAGCTTTCTTT. The encoded protein is CASSQTLNTEAFF.

This rearrangement joins TRBV10-3 to TRBJ2-7; 7 bases are shared with TRBD2. Per the germline V gene, CDR1 is ENHRY and CDR2 is SYGVKD. V shed 4 bases, J shed 4 bases, and the junction held 1 base outside the gene matches. The CDR3 sequence is 12 residues long. In nucleotides, the CDR3 is TGTGCCATCAGTGGGGGGGGGTACGAGCAGTACGTC. This sequence encodes CAISGGGYEQYV.

The gene calls are TRBV6-1 and TRBJ2-7, with D perhaps TRBD1 (5 bases). V shed 10 bases and J shed 0 bases, with 13 bases lying between them. This CDR3 has 13 amino acids. Per germline, CDR1 MNHNS and CDR2 SASEGT. DNA of the CDR3: TGTGCCATTCAGGGTGATAGCTCCTACGAGCAGTACGTC. Translating gives CAIQGDSSYEQYV.

CDR3 amino acids: CASSETEGDTQYF. The CDR3 DNA follows: TGTGCCAGCTCAGAGACTGAAGGAGATACGCAGTATTTT. V and J are TRBV18 and TRBJ2-3; no clear D. Trimming removed 5 bases at V and 5 bases at J, with 11 bases between. The CDR3 contains 13 residues. Per germline, CDR1 KGHSH and CDR2 LQKENI.

V gene TRBV19 combines with J gene TRBJ1-5, with 10 bases fitting TRBD1. V was pared by 6 bases and J by 4 bases, with 6 bases of the junction left unmatched. The germline V gene has CDR1 LNHDA and CDR2 SQIVND (reference sequence). CDR3 length: 15 residues. CDR3 in amino acids: CASRPGQGMNQPQHF. The CDR3 DNA follows: TGTGCCAGTAGGCCGGGACAGGGGATGAATCAGCCCCAGCATTTT.

This clone was seen a few times. The chain employs TRBV4-1 and TRBJ1-1; D perhaps matches TRBD1 (6 bases). The germline V gene has CDR1 MGHRA and CDR2 YSYEKL. This CDR3 is built from 13 residues. Trimming removed 4 bases at V and 5 bases at J, with 11 bases between. The CDR3 is CASSPNRDTEAFF. As DNA, the CDR3 is TGCGCCAGCAGCCCTAACAGGGATACTGAAGCTTTCTTT.

The J gene is TRBJ2-3, the V gene TRBV7-2, with no clear D. Germline V gene sequence: CDR1 SGHTA, CDR2 FQGNSA. The CDR3 covers 14 residues. The V end was cut by 2 bases, the J end by 0 bases, with 6 bases between. In DNA, the CDR3 is TGTGCCAGCAGCTTATCGACTAGCACAGATACGCAGTATTTT. It yields the protein CASSLSTSTDTQYF.

V gene TRBV29-1 combines with J gene TRBJ1-2; 7 bases map to TRBD1. CDR3 size: 13 residues. The germline V gene encodes CDR1 SQVTM and CDR2 ANQGSEA. V was clipped by 3 bases and J by 8 bases; unmatched bases: 9. In DNA form, the CDR3 reads TGCAGCGTTGACGAGACAGGGTCTAGCGGCTACACCTTC. Its translation: CSVDETGSSGYTF. Using reference TRBV29-1 and TRBJ1-2 for the parts outside the CDR3, the full variable domain is SAVISQKPSRDICQRGTSLTIQCQVDSQVTMMFWYRQQPGQSLTLIATANQGSEATYESGFVIDKFPISRPNLTFSTLTVSNMSPEDSSIYLCSVDETGSSGYTFGSGTRLTVV.

This chain uses TRBV7-9 with TRBJ2-7; D gene uncertain. Germline V CDR1 and CDR2: SEHNR, FQNEAQ (reference sequence). V lost 5 bases and J lost 5, with 16 bases in between. The CDR3 length is 14 residues. CDR3: CASSPVISGHEQYV. DNA for the CDR3: TGTGCCAGCAGCCCAGTCATCTCAGGACACGAGCAGTACGTC.

This sequence joins TRBV27 and TRBJ1-2; D is unclear. Germline V gene data show CDR1 as MNHEY and CDR2 as SMNVEV (reference sequence). V lost 0 bases and J lost 4, with 15 bases in between. CDR3 length: 16 amino acids. CDR3 in amino acids: CASSLSGPGTIYGYTF. As DNA, the CDR3 is TGTGCCAGCAGTTTATCGGGCCCAGGAACGATCTATGGCTACACCTTC.

The V call is TRBV27, the J call TRBJ1-2; D is perhaps TRBD1 (5 bases). The CDR3 consists of 11 residues. Trimming removed 6 bases at V and 10 bases at J, with 12 bases between. Germline CDR1 and CDR2: MNHEY and SMNVEV (reference sequence). The DNA for the CDR3 is TGTGCCAGCAGCTTGGGGGGGGACTACACCTTC. Translating gives CASSLGGDYTF.

The rearrangement links TRBV5-4 to TRBJ2-3, with unresolved D. The CDR3 runs 14 residues. Trimming stripped 4 bases from V and 1 base from J, with 10 bases between. CDR1 and CDR2 from the germline V gene are SGHNT and YYREEE (reference sequence). The CDR3 spells CASSQIRGTDTQYF. The CDR3 bases are TGTGCCAGCAGCCAGATTCGGGGCACAGATACGCAGTATTTT. The full variable domain, its missing parts supplied by reference TRBV5-4 and TRBJ2-3, is ETGVTQSPTHLIKTRGQQVTLRCSSQSGHNTVSWYQQALGQGPQFIFQYYREEENGRGNFPPRFSGLQFPNYSSELNVNALELDDSALYLCASSQIRGTDTQYFGPGTRLTVL.

This chain connects TRBV4-1 to TRBJ1-5; TRBD1 agrees at 8 bases. The CDR3 covers 14 residues. Germline V gene lookup returns CDR1 MGHRA and CDR2 YSYEKL. Trimming at V came to 4 bases and at J to 5 bases, leaving 4 bases not matched to a gene. Here the CDR3 DNA reads TGCGCCAGCAGCCCGGACAGGGATCATCAGCCCCAGCATTTT. Translation gives CASSPDRDHQPQHF.

V and J are TRBV4-2 and TRBJ1-2; D remains ambiguous. This CDR3 is built from 15 residues. The V gene lost 0 bases and the J gene lost 4 bases, with 12 bases spanning the gap. CDR1 is LGHNA, CDR2 YNFKEQ, per germline. CDR3 residues: CASSQEEAGRYGYTF. DNA for the CDR3: TGTGCCAGCAGCCAAGAGGAGGCAGGCCGCTATGGCTACACCTTC.

The J gene is TRBJ2-2, the V gene TRBV9, with TRBD2 identical over 7 bases. The CDR3 has 20 residues. The ends lost 4 bases at V and 0 bases at J; junction bases unmatched: 18. CDR1 is SGDLS and CDR2 is YYNGEE in the germline V gene. The CDR3 DNA reads TGTGCCAGCAGCCAGGGAGGGCGTAGGACGGGGAGGTCGAACACCGGGGAGCTGTTTTTT. This codes for CASSQGGRRTGRSNTGELFF.